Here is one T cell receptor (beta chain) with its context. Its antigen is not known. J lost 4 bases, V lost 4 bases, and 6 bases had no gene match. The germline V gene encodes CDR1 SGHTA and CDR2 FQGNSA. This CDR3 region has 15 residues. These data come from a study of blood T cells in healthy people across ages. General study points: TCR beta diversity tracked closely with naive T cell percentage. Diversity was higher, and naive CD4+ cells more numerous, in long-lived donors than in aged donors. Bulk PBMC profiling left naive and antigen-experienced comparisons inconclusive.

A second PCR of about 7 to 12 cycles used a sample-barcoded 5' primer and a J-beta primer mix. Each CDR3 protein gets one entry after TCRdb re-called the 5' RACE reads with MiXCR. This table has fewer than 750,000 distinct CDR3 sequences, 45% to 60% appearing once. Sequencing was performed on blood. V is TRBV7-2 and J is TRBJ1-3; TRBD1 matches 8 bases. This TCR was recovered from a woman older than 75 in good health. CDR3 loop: CASSSGQVGGNTIYF. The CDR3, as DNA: TGTGCCAGCAGCTCGGGACAGGTGGGGGGAAACACCATATATTTT. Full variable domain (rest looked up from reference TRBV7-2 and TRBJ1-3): GAGVSQSPSNKVTEKGKDVELRCDPISGHTALYWYRQSLGQGLEFLIYFQGNSAPDKSGLPSDRFSAERTGGSVSTLTIQRTQQEDSAVYLCASSSGQVGGNTIYFGEGSWLTVV.